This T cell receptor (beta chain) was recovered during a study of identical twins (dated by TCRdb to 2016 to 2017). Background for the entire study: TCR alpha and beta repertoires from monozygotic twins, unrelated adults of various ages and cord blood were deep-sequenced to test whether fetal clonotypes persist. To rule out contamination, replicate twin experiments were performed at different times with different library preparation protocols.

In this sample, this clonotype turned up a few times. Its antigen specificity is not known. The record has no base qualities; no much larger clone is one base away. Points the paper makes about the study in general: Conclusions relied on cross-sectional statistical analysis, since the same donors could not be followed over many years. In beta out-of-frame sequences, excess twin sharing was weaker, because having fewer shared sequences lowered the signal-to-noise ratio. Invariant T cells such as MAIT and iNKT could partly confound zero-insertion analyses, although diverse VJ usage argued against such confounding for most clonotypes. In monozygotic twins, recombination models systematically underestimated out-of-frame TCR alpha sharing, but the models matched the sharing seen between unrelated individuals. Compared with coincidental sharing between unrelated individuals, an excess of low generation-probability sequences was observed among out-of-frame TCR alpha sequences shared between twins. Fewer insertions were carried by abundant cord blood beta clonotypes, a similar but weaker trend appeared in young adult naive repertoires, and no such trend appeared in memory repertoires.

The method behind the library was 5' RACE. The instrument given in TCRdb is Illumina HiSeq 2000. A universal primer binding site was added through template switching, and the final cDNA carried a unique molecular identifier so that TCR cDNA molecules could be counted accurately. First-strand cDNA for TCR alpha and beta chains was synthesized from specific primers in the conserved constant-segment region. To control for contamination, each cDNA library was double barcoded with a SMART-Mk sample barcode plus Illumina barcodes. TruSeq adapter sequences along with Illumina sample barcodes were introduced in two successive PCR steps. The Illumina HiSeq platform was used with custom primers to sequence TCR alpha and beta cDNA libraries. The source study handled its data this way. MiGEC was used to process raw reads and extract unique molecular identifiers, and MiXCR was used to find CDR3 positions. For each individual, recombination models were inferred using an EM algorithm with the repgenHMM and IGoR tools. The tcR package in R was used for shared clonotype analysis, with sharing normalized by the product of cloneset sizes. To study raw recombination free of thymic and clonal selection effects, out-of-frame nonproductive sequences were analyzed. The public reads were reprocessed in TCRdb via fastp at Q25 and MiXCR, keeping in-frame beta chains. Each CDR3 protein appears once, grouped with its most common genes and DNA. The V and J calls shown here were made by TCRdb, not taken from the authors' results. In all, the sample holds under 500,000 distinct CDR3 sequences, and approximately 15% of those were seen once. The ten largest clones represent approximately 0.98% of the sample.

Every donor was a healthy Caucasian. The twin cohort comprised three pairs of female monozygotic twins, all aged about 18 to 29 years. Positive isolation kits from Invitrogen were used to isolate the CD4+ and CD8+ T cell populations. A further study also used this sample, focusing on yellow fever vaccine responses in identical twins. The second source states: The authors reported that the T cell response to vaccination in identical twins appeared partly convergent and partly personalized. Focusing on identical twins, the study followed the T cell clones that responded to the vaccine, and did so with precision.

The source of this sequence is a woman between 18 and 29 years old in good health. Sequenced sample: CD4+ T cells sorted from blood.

For the CDR3, the sequence is CSASGTGSPTDTQYF. The sequenced DNA is TGCAGTGCTTCCGGGACAGGGAGCCCCACAGATACGCAGTATTTT. The sequence joins TRBV20-1 to TRBJ2-3, with TRBD1 identical over 9 junction bases. CDR1 and CDR2 are read off the germline V gene (reference sequence) as DFQATT and SNEGSKA. From the cysteine through the phenylalanine, the CDR3 covers 15 amino acids. Here the CDR3 DNA is all that survives: 45 bases in frame from base 1. V has 5 bases trimmed and J has 2 bases trimmed; junction bases matching no gene number 8.